The entry below gives a single TCR beta chain sequence along with its context. The antigen is undetermined. These data come from a study of T-cell memory formation after mild COVID-19. Study-level points and caveats: Cross-reactive memory apparently joined, as some responding clones appeared in pre-infection memory. Clones that contracted from day 15 to 85 had balanced CD4/CD8; later expanders were CD4+ biased.

Libraries for TCRalpha and TCRbeta carried sample barcodes and unique molecular identifiers via 5'RACE. One entry per CDR3 protein, called by TCRdb with MiXCR from the 5' RACE reads. Here the sample spans 450,000 or so distinct CDR3 sequences, 20% being singletons. V was clipped by 6 bases and J by 1 base, with 12 bases between them. The CDR3 consists of 14 residues. The sequence derives from an adult woman who had mild COVID-19 (a few samples of this study predate the infection). Cell type and time point are not known. V usage is TRBV12-3 or TRBV12-4 and J usage is TRBJ2-5; D unresolved. The specimen was PBMCs or a T cell subset sorted from them (not recorded which). The CDR3 here is CASSLERIQETQYF. CDR3 nucleotides: TGTGCCAGCAGCCTGGAAAGGATCCAAGAGACCCAGTACTTC.